This T cell receptor (beta chain) originates from a study of blood T cell repertoires in COVID-19. Germline V gene lookup returns CDR1 LNHDA and CDR2 SQIVND (reference sequence). Trimming took 5 bases from V and 4 from J, leaving 13 bases between them. CDR3 length equals 14 residues. Assay used: immunoSEQ multiplex PCR; TCRdb lists only in-frame clones, some missing. The sample has over 25,000 clones, 70% to 90% seen once. The sequenced material came from peripheral blood. The TCR comes from a man aged 80 or over with active COVID-19. This chain connects TRBV19 to TRBJ2-3, with unresolved D. The CDR3 DNA is TGTGCCAGTAGTCTCGGTCGAGCCCCAGATACGCAGTATTTT. Encoded protein: CASSLGRAPDTQYF.